This is a list of T cell receptor beta chains from one sample in a study of blood T cell repertoires in COVID-19. TCRdb's table, derived via immunoSEQ multiplex PCR, lists solely in-frame clones and lacks some. The sample records 90,000 to 150,000 clones, 82% being singletons. The sample consisted of peripheral blood. The source of these receptors is a human donor in a cohort sampled during active COVID-19. Each CDR3 is given with its conserved first and last residue. D genes are given only for firm matches. Size is stated for part of the rows, as once, few or many counts, or as a class when the clone is expanded.

j_gene: TRBJ2-5
v_gene: TRBV11-2
abundance: NA
d_gene: NA
CDR3nt: TGTGCCAGCAGCTTAGAGGCCAGGAAAGAGACCCAGTACTTC
CDR3aa: CASSLEARKETQYF

j_gene: TRBJ1-1
v_gene: TRBV6-5
abundance: few
d_gene: TRBD1
CDR3nt: TGTGCCAGCAGTTGGGACAGGGGGGCACTTGAAGCTTTCTTT
CDR3aa: CASSWDRGALEAFF

j_gene: TRBJ2-2
v_gene: TRBV5-1
abundance: NA
d_gene: TRBD2
CDR3nt: TGCGCCAGCAGCTTGGAAGTGGGAGGGGCGTCCGGGGAGCTGTTTTTT
CDR3aa: CASSLEVGGASGELFF

j_gene: TRBJ1-5
v_gene: TRBV6-1
abundance: NA
d_gene: NA
CDR3nt: TGTGCCAGCAGTGAAGTCCAGGGGAGTCAGCCCCAGCATTTT
CDR3aa: CASSEVQGSQPQHF

j_gene: TRBJ2-4
v_gene: TRBV5-4
abundance: NA
d_gene: NA
CDR3nt: TGTGCCAGCAGCTTACCAACTGGACAGAAAAACATTCAGTACTTC
CDR3aa: CASSLPTGQKNIQYF

j_gene: TRBJ2-1
v_gene: TRBV6-2/TRBV6-3
abundance: NA
d_gene: TRBD2
CDR3nt: TGTGCCAGCAGTTACTCCCTTGGACTAGCGGGGAGTGTGGGGAATGAGCAGTTCTTC
CDR3aa: CASSYSLGLAGSVGNEQFF

j_gene: TRBJ2-5
v_gene: TRBV5-4
abundance: NA
d_gene: NA
CDR3nt: TGTGCCAGCAGCTTCGCAAATAGCGGCCAAGAGACCCAGTACTTC
CDR3aa: CASSFANSGQETQYF

j_gene: TRBJ1-6
v_gene: TRBV14
abundance: NA
d_gene: NA
CDR3nt: TGTGCCAGCAGCCGGACAATCCTGAATTCACCCCTCCACTTT
CDR3aa: CASSRTILNSPLHF

j_gene: TRBJ2-7
v_gene: TRBV7-9
abundance: NA
d_gene: TRBD2
CDR3nt: TGTGCCAGCAGCTTACGGGAGGGCCCCTACGAGCAGTACTTC
CDR3aa: CASSLREGPYEQYF

j_gene: TRBJ1-3
v_gene: TRBV6-6
abundance: NA
d_gene: NA
CDR3nt: TGTGCCAGCCTCTCGGAGAACTCTGGAAACACCATATATTTT
CDR3aa: CASLSENSGNTIYF

j_gene: TRBJ1-2
v_gene: TRBV5-1
abundance: NA
d_gene: TRBD1
CDR3nt: TGCGCCAGCAGCTTGGGACAGGGGCCCTATGGCTACACCTTC
CDR3aa: CASSLGQGPYGYTF

j_gene: TRBJ2-5
v_gene: TRBV18
abundance: few
d_gene: TRBD2
CDR3nt: TGTGCCAGCTCACCGCCGGGTCTCGCGGGGGGGCCCCAAGAGACCCAGTACTTC
CDR3aa: CASSPPGLAGGPQETQYF

j_gene: TRBJ2-7
v_gene: TRBV1
abundance: once
d_gene: NA
CDR3nt: TGCACCAGCAGCCTTCCGGGGGGGGACGAGCAGTACTTC
CDR3aa: CTSSLPGGDEQYF

j_gene: TRBJ2-7
v_gene: TRBV6-5
abundance: NA
d_gene: TRBD1
CDR3nt: TGTGCCAGCAGTACCTGGACAGGGGGCGTCTACGAGCAGTACTTC
CDR3aa: CASSTWTGGVYEQYF

j_gene: TRBJ2-1
v_gene: TRBV2
abundance: few
d_gene: TRBD2
CDR3nt: TGTGCCGGCACGAGGTTTGGGAGGGATGAGCAGTTCTTC
CDR3aa: CAGTRFGRDEQFF

j_gene: TRBJ2-3
v_gene: TRBV7-9
abundance: NA
d_gene: TRBD2
CDR3nt: TGTGCCAGCAGCTTTTCGCGGGGGGATCGCACAGATACGCAGTATTTT
CDR3aa: CASSFSRGDRTDTQYF

j_gene: TRBJ1-4
v_gene: TRBV14
abundance: few
d_gene: NA
CDR3nt: TGTGCCAGCAGCCGGGGCATGGCTGAAAAACTGTTTTTT
CDR3aa: CASSRGMAEKLFF

j_gene: TRBJ2-2
v_gene: TRBV24-1
abundance: NA
d_gene: TRBD1
CDR3nt: TGTGCCACCAGTGATTTGCTCGGGACAGGGGGCCACGGGGAGCTGTTTTTT
CDR3aa: CATSDLLGTGGHGELFF

j_gene: TRBJ2-3
v_gene: TRBV11-2
abundance: NA
d_gene: NA
CDR3nt: TGTGCCAGCAGCTTAGATCAGGTGTCGCAGTATTTT
CDR3aa: CASSLDQVSQYF

j_gene: TRBJ2-3
v_gene: TRBV2
abundance: NA
d_gene: NA
CDR3nt: TGTGCCAGCAGTTCCCTCCCCTTAGCGCAGAGCACAGATACGCAGTATTTT
CDR3aa: CASSSLPLAQSTDTQYF

j_gene: TRBJ1-2
v_gene: TRBV6-5
abundance: once
d_gene: NA
CDR3nt: TGTGCCAGCAGTTACTCGGTACAGGGCGGCTACACCTTC
CDR3aa: CASSYSVQGGYTF

j_gene: TRBJ1-5
v_gene: TRBV19
abundance: few
d_gene: NA
CDR3nt: TGTGCCAGTAGTTACACAGGGAATCAGCCCCAGCATTTT
CDR3aa: CASSYTGNQPQHF

j_gene: TRBJ2-1
v_gene: TRBV7-2
abundance: NA
d_gene: TRBD2
CDR3nt: TGTGCCATCGCCGAGGAGGCGGGGGGGCCCAATGAGCAGTTCTTC
CDR3aa: CAIAEEAGGPNEQFF

j_gene: TRBJ2-2
v_gene: TRBV18
abundance: NA
d_gene: TRBD1
CDR3nt: TGTGCCAGCTCTAAGGGACAGCTGAACACCGGGGAGCTGTTTTTT
CDR3aa: CASSKGQLNTGELFF

j_gene: TRBJ1-5
v_gene: TRBV7-2
abundance: once
d_gene: NA
CDR3nt: TGTGCCAGCAGCTTGGGGGCCCGGCTGGCTCAGCCCCAGCATTTT
CDR3aa: CASSLGARLAQPQHF

j_gene: TRBJ2-3
v_gene: TRBV18
abundance: NA
d_gene: TRBD1
CDR3nt: TGTGCCAGCTCACCACGGGGACAGGGGGGAGATACGCAGTATTTT
CDR3aa: CASSPRGQGGDTQYF

j_gene: TRBJ1-2
v_gene: TRBV12-3/TRBV12-4
abundance: NA
d_gene: NA
CDR3nt: TGTGCCAGCAGCCCCGGGAACTATGGCTACACCTTC
CDR3aa: CASSPGNYGYTF

j_gene: TRBJ2-5
v_gene: TRBV24-1
abundance: NA
d_gene: NA
CDR3nt: TGTGCCACCAGTGACCGGCAAGAGACCCAGTACTTC
CDR3aa: CATSDRQETQYF

j_gene: TRBJ2-7
v_gene: TRBV6-5
abundance: NA
d_gene: TRBD2
CDR3nt: TGTGCCAGCAGACAGCTAGCGGGATTGGGCTACGAGCAGTACTTC
CDR3aa: CASRQLAGLGYEQYF

j_gene: TRBJ1-1
v_gene: TRBV29-1
abundance: NA
d_gene: NA
CDR3nt: TGCAGCGTTGCACAGATTAACACTGAAGCTTTCTTT
CDR3aa: CSVAQINTEAFF

j_gene: TRBJ2-1
v_gene: TRBV11-2
abundance: once
d_gene: TRBD2
CDR3nt: TGTGCCAGCAGCTTAAGCGGGGGTCACAATGAGCAGTTCTTC
CDR3aa: CASSLSGGHNEQFF

j_gene: TRBJ1-5
v_gene: TRBV28
abundance: NA
d_gene: NA
CDR3nt: TGTGCCAGCAGCCTAAGACAGGAAGATCAGCCCCAGCATTTT
CDR3aa: CASSLRQEDQPQHF

j_gene: TRBJ1-4
v_gene: TRBV19
abundance: NA
d_gene: NA
CDR3nt: TGTGCCAGTAGTATGACAGTGGGCGAAAAACTGTTTTTT
CDR3aa: CASSMTVGEKLFF

j_gene: TRBJ2-1
v_gene: TRBV4-2
abundance: NA
d_gene: NA
CDR3nt: TGTGCCAGCAGCCAAGAATACAGGGGAGGTGGCTACAATGAGCAGTTCTTC
CDR3aa: CASSQEYRGGGYNEQFF

j_gene: TRBJ2-1
v_gene: TRBV10-3
abundance: NA
d_gene: TRBD1
CDR3nt: TGTGCCATCAGAGTAACAGGGGGCTCTGAGCAGTTCTTC
CDR3aa: CAIRVTGGSEQFF

j_gene: TRBJ1-1
v_gene: TRBV7-8
abundance: NA
d_gene: NA
CDR3nt: TGTGCCAGCAGCTTAGGGACAGCGAACACTGAAGCTTTCTTT
CDR3aa: CASSLGTANTEAFF

j_gene: TRBJ1-6
v_gene: TRBV6-5
abundance: NA
d_gene: NA
CDR3nt: TGTGCCAGCGCGATACAGGGAGCACCCCTCCACTTT
CDR3aa: CASAIQGAPLHF

j_gene: TRBJ2-1
v_gene: TRBV5-4
abundance: NA
d_gene: NA
CDR3nt: TGTGCCAGCAGCTTGGGCGGGTCCTCCTACAATGAGCAGTTCTTC
CDR3aa: CASSLGGSSYNEQFF

j_gene: TRBJ1-3
v_gene: TRBV19
abundance: NA
d_gene: NA
CDR3nt: TGTGCCAGTATGGGCTTAGACTCTGGAAACACCATATATTTT
CDR3aa: CASMGLDSGNTIYF

j_gene: TRBJ1-2
v_gene: TRBV9
abundance: NA
d_gene: NA
CDR3nt: TGTGCCAGCAGCGCCCGGTTCGGCAGGGGAGTGGCGGACTTC
CDR3aa: CASSARFGRGVADF